The 16 T cell receptor beta chains below all came from one sample that was sequenced in a study of CXCR3-negative and CXCR3-positive naive CD8 T cells. All TRB cDNA libraries came from 5' RACE performed with UMI labels. Following a re-call of the 5' RACE reads, TCRdb has one entry per CDR3 protein and lacks DNA. Recorded for this sample: 46,000 or so distinct CDR3 sequences. The material sequenced was naive CXCR3- CD8+ T cells from blood. Stated subset: CD45RO-CCR7+CD27+CD95- naive CD8+ T cells lacking CXCR3 (TNR3-). These receptors originate from a human donor in good health. Some clones in this sample may be carry-over from other donors' samples.

This chain connects TRBV20-1 to TRBJ2-7; the TRBD1 assignment by TCRdb is unverifiable without DNA. The CDR3 spans 14 residues. Germline assignment: CDR1 DFQATT and CDR2 SNEGSKA (reference sequence). CDR3 protein: CSARGVGQGYEQYF.

The chain has TRBV20-1 and TRBJ2-5; the TCRdb call, TRBD2, lacks DNA for checking. CDR3 size: 13 residues. The germline V gene encodes CDR1 DFQATT and CDR2 SNEGSKA (reference sequence). CDR3: CSASREGRETQYF.

The chain couples TRBV7-9 to TRBJ1-4. The length of the CDR3 is 15 residues. Germline V gene sequence: CDR1 SEHNR, CDR2 FQNEAQ (reference sequence). CDR3 in amino acids: CASYDDRWANEKLFF.

The chain couples TRBV7-6 to TRBJ2-3. This CDR3 is 11 amino acids long. Looked up from germline, CDR1 is SGHVS and CDR2 is FNYEAQ. CDR3 residues: CASSLKDTQYF.

The rearrangement joins TRBV11-2 to TRBJ2-3; TCRdb proposes TRBD1, but this gene call is untestable without DNA. The CDR3 is made up of 15 amino acids. Germline CDR1 is SGHAT and CDR2 is FQNNGV. The CDR3 region is CASSLVGRGTDTQYF.

V gene TRBV14 combines with J gene TRBJ2-7; TCRdb picks TRBD1, but there is no DNA to check that call. Germline lookup yields CDR1 SGHDN and CDR2 FVKESK. CDR3 length equals 13 residues. This CDR3 is CASSPLTVEEQYF.

V usage is TRBV6-1 and J usage is TRBJ2-5. The CDR3 extends over 11 amino acids. Per the germline V gene, CDR1 is MNHNS and CDR2 is SASEGT. CDR3 protein: CAGSEPRTQYF.

This chain uses TRBV6-2 or TRBV6-3 with TRBJ2-5; checking the TCRdb D call of TRBD2 is not possible without DNA. CDR3 length: 14 amino acids. The germline gives CDR1 MNHEY, CDR2 SVGEGT. The CDR3 sequence: CASSFTSHQETQYF.

The rearrangement uses TRBV6-5 and TRBJ2-1; the TCRdb call, TRBD1, lacks DNA for checking. The germline V gene has CDR1 MNHEY and CDR2 SVGAGI. CDR3 size: 14 residues. CDR3 loop: CASSYTTGFNEQFF.

This chain uses TRBV28 with TRBJ2-7. Germline-derived CDR1 and CDR2 are MDHEN and SYDVKM. The CDR3 covers 14 residues. CDR3 region: CASNSQAKTYEQYF.

The V and J genes are TRBV28 and TRBJ2-7; TCRdb designates TRBD2, a call that cannot be tested without DNA. Germline loops: CDR1 MDHEN, CDR2 SYDVKM. The CDR3 totals 13 residues. The CDR3 loop reads CASSSRDEGRRYF.

The chain links TRBV6-6 to TRBJ2-3; TCRdb names TRBD1, which stays unverified in the absence of DNA. The germline V gene has CDR1 MNHNY and CDR2 SVGAGI (reference sequence). There are 12 residues in the CDR3. CDR3 protein: CASSYPADTQYF.

This sequence joins TRBV4-2 and TRBJ2-7; TCRdb indicates TRBD2, and absent DNA this call remains unverified. This CDR3 has 15 residues. The germline CDR1 and CDR2 sequences are LGHNA and YNFKEQ. The CDR3 reads CASSQVARTSDEQYF.

This chain uses TRBV25-1 with TRBJ2-3; TCRdb picks TRBD1, but there is no DNA to check that call. CDR3 length: 16 amino acids. Germline CDR1 is MGHDK and CDR2 is SYGVNS. The chain's CDR3 is CASSDRDRDSTDTQYF.

The chain combines TRBV7-2 with TRBJ2-5; the TRBD2 assignment by TCRdb is unverifiable without DNA. The CDR3 contains 17 residues. From germline, CDR1 is SGHTA and CDR2 FQGNSA. The CDR3 loop reads CASSLGVTSGAWETQYF. The full variable domain, completed using reference TRBV7-2 and TRBJ2-5, is GAGVSQSPSNKVTEKGKDVELRCDPISGHTALYWYRQSLGQGLEFLIYFQGNSAPDKSGLPSDRFSAERTGGSVSTLTIQRTQQEDSAVYLCASSLGVTSGAWETQYFGPGTRLLVL.

This CDR3 reads CASSLEDPTGELFF. The chain links TRBV14 to TRBJ2-2; TCRdb's D call, TRBD2, is unchecked because there is no DNA. Germline CDR1 SGHDN, CDR2 FVKESK. The CDR3 runs 14 residues. The full variable domain, its missing parts supplied by reference TRBV14 and TRBJ2-2, is EAGVTQFPSHSVIEKGQTVTLRCDPISGHDNLYWYRRVMGKEIKFLLHFVKESKQDESGMPNNRFLAERTGGTYSTLKVQPAELEDSGVYFCASSLEDPTGELFFGEGSRLTVL.